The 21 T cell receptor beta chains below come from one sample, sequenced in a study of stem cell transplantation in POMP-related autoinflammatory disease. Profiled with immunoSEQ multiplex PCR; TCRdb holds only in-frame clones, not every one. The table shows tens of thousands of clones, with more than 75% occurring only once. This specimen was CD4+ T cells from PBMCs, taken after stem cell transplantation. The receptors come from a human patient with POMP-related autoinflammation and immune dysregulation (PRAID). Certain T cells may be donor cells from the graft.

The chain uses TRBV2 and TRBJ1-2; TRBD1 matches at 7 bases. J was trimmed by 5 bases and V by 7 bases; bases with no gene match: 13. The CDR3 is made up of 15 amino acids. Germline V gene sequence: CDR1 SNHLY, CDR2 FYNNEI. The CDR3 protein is CASNLGTVTSYGYTF. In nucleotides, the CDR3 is TGTGCCAGCAATCTTGGGACAGTCACTTCTTATGGCTACACCTTC.

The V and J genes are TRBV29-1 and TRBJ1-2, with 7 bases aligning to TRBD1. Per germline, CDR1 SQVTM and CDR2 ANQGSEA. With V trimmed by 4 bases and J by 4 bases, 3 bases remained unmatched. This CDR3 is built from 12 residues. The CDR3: CSVGQGPYGYTF. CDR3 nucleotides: TGCAGCGTTGGACAGGGACCCTATGGCTACACCTTC.

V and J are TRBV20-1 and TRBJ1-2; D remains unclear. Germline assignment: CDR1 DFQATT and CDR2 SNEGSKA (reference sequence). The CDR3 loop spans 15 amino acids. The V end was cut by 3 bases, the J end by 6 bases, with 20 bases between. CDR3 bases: TGCAGTGCTAGTGTGGGCGACGGCCGGAGCAATGGCTACACCTTC. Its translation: CSASVGDGRSNGYTF.

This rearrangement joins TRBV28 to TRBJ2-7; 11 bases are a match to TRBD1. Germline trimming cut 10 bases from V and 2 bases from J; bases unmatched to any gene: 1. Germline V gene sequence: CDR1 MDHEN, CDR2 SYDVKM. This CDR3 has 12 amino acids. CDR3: CATGQGAYEQYF. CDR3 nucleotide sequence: TGTGCCACGGGACAGGGGGCCTACGAGCAGTACTTC.

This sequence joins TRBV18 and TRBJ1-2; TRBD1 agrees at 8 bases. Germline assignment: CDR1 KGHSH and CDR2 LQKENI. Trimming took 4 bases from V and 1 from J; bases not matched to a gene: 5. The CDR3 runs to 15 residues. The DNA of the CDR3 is TGTGCCAGCTCACGAGGGACAGGAGGTAACTATGGCTACACCTTC. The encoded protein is CASSRGTGGNYGYTF.

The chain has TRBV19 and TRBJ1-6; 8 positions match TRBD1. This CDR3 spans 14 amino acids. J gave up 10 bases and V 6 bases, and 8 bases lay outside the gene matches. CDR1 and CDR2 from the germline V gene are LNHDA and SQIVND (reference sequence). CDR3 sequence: CASSRTGTESPLHF. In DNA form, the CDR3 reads TGTGCCAGTAGCAGGACAGGGACCGAATCACCCCTCCACTTT.

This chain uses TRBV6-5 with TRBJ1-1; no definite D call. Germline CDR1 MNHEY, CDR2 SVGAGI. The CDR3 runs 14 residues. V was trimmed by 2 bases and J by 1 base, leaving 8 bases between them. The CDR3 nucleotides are TGTGCCAGCAGTTACGGTCAGCGGAACACTGAAGCTTTCTTT. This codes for CASSYGQRNTEAFF.

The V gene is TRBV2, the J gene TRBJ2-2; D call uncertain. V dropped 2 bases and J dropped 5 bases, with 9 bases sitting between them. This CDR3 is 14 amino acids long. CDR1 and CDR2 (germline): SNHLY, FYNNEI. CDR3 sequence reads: CASSENPETGELFF. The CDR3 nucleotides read TGTGCCAGCAGTGAAAACCCCGAGACCGGGGAGCTGTTTTTT.

The CDR3 protein is CASSLVFGTNYGYTF. The CDR3 DNA reads TGTGCCAGCAGCTTGGTTTTTGGGACTAACTATGGCTACACCTTC. The chain recombines TRBV5-6 with TRBJ1-2; unclear D gene. The V end was cut by 0 bases, the J end by 0 bases, with 9 bases between. The CDR3 runs to 15 residues. Germline V gene lookup returns CDR1 SGHDT and CDR2 YYEEEE.

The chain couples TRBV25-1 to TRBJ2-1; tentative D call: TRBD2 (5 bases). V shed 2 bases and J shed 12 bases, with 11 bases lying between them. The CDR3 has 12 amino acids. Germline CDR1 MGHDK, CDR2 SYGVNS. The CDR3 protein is CASSETAESQFF. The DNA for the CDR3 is TGTGCCAGCAGTGAAACAGCGGAATCGCAGTTCTTC.

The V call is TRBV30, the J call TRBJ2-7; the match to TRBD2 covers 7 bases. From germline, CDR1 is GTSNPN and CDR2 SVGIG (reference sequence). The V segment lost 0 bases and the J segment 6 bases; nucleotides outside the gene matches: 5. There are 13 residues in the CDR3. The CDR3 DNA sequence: TGTGCCTGGAGTGTCGGGGGGAGGGGCGAGCAGTACTTC. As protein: CAWSVGGRGEQYF.

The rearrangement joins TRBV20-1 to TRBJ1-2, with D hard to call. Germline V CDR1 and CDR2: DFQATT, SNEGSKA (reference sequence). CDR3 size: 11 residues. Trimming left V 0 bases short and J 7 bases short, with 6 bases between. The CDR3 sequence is CSAREGSGYTF. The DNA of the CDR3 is TGCAGTGCTAGAGAGGGCTCTGGCTACACCTTC.

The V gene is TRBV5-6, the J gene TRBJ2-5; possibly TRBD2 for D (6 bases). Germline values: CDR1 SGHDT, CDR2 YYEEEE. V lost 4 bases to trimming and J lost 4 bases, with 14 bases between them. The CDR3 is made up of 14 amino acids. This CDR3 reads CASSLSGGTETQYF. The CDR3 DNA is TGTGCCAGCAGCCTGAGTGGCGGGACAGAGACCCAGTACTTC.

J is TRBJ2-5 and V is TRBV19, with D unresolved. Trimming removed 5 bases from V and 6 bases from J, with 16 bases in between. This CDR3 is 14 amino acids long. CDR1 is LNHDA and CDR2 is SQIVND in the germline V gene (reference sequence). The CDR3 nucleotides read TGTGCCAGTAGTCCTATGACTGCGGCTAAGACCCAGTACTTC. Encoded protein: CASSPMTAAKTQYF.

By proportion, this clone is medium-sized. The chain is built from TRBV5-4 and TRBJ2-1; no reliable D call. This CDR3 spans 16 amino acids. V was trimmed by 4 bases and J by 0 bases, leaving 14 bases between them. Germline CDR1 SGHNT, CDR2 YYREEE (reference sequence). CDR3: CASSGSTAISYNEQFF. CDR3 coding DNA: TGTGCCAGCAGCGGTTCGACCGCGATCTCCTACAATGAGCAGTTCTTC. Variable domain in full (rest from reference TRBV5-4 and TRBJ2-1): ETGVTQSPTHLIKTRGQQVTLRCSSQSGHNTVSWYQQALGQGPQFIFQYYREEENGRGNFPPRFSGLQFPNYSSELNVNALELDDSALYLCASSGSTAISYNEQFFGPGTRLTVL.

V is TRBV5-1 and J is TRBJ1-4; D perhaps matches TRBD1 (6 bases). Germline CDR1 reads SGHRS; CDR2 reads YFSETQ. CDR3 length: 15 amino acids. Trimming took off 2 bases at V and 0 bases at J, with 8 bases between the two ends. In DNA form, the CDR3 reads TGCGCCAGCAGCTTTACAGGGTCAACTAATGAAAAACTGTTTTTT. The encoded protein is CASSFTGSTNEKLFF.

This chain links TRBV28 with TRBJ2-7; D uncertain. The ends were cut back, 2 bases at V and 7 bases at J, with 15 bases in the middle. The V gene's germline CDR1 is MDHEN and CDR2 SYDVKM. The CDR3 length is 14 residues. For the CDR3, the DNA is TGTGCCAGCAGTTTACGTGGATTCTACGTTGAGCAGTACTTC. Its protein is CASSLRGFYVEQYF.

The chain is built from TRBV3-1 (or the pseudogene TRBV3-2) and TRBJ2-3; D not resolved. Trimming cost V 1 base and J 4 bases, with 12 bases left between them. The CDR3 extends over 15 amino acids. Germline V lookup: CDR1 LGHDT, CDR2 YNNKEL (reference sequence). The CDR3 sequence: CASSQARIGPDTQYF. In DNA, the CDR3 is TGTGCCAGCAGCCAAGCGCGTATAGGTCCAGATACGCAGTATTTT.

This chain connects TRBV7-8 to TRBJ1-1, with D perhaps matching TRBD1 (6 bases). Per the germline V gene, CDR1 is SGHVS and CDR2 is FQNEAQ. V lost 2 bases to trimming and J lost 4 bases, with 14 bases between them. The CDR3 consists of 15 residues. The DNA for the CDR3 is TGTGCCAGCAGCTTATTCGACAGGCGGGGCACTGAAGCTTTCTTT. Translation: CASSLFDRRGTEAFF.

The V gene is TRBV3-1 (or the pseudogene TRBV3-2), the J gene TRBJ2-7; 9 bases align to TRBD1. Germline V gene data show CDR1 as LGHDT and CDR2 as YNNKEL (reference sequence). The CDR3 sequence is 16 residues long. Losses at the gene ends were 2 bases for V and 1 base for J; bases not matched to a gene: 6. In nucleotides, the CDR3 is TGTGCCAGCAGCCAAATACCCGGGACAGGGTCCTACGAGCAGTACTTC. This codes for CASSQIPGTGSYEQYF.

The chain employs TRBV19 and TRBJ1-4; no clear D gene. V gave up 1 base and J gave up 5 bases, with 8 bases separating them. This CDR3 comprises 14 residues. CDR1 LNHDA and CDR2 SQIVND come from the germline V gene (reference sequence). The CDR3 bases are TGTGCCAGTAGTATAGTCAGTCCGAATGAAAAACTGTTTTTT. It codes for CASSIVSPNEKLFF.